This T cell receptor (beta chain) emerged from a study of blood T cells in healthy people across ages. Overall study results and limits: Aged donors had fewer naive CD4+ cells and lower diversity than long-lived donors. Per-million-T-cell TCR beta diversity fell roughly linearly with age.

This clonotype was seen at least ten times. Its specificity is unknown. A second PCR, run for about 7 to 11 cycles, used a sample-barcoded 5' primer plus a J-beta primer mix. One entry per CDR3 protein results from TCRdb running MiXCR on the 5' RACE reads. There are about 930,000 distinct CDR3 sequences in the sample; 25% to 35% occur only once, and roughly 10% lies in the top ten. Germline CDR1 and CDR2: SQVTM and ANQGSEA. With 6 bases removed from V and 4 bases from J, the gap between germline ends came to 18 bases. This CDR3 comprises 14 residues. The same sample was also studied in work on T cells of mothers and their children. This second report adds: Each 15 ul cDNA reaction used 1.5 ug RNA; all RNA was used. Unrelated mother-child pairs always had slightly, but never significantly, lower normalized overlap than related pairs.

The receptor was isolated from a middle-aged woman in good health. The chain recombines TRBV29-1 with TRBJ1-1, with TRBD1 as a possible D gene (5 bases). Sequencing used blood. The CDR3 loop is CSVGETSGRTEAFF. DNA of the CDR3: TGCAGCGTGGGGGAAACTTCCGGACGCACTGAAGCTTTCTTT.